This TCR beta chain was obtained from a study of cytomegalovirus exposure and HLA in healthy donors. Study results and caveats: Associated with cytomegalovirus, according to the listing, were 164 TCR beta chains.

Of note for this clone: Its antigen is unknown.

Assay used: immunoSEQ multiplex PCR; TCRdb lists only in-frame clones, some missing. The sample holds under 200,000 clones, 86% seen once. Material: PBMCs. This sequence was found in a woman aged 18-35 years in good health and CMV-seronegative.

The CDR3 sequence is CASSLVRTGELFF. The CDR3 DNA reads as TGCGCCAGCAGCTTGGTCCGCACCGGGGAGCTGTTTTTT. V gene TRBV5-1 combines with J gene TRBJ2-2; unclear D gene. Trimming shortened V by 0 bases and J by 4 bases, and 4 bases separated the two germline ends. CDR3 length: 13 amino acids. CDR1 is SGHRS, CDR2 YFSETQ, per germline.